The source of this T cell receptor (beta chain) is a study of a mutant IDH1 vaccine in newly diagnosed glioma. Across the study: The treated group averaged 40.4 years old and was 62.5% male, roughly 40% female. Whole-study results and caveats: Immune responses arising from the vaccine appeared in about 94% of patients.

In regard to this clone: Its antigen is not known.

V was pared by 2 bases and J by 10 bases, with 12 bases between. CDR3 size: 13 residues. Germline loops: CDR1 MRHNA, CDR2 SNTAGT. The time point: week 47, end of study. Doses of 300 ug of mutant IDH1 20-mer peptide were given with topical imiquimod. Each donor presented with a new WHO grade 3 or 4 astrocytoma that tested IDH1-mutant and showed ATRX loss. The table came from immunoSEQ multiplex PCR; TCRdb's copy has only in-frame clones and leaves some out. The sample carries approximately 35,000 clones, more than 80% recorded once. Sequencing was performed on PBMCs, taken from a glioma patient whose treatment included an IDH1 peptide vaccine. V usage is TRBV6-4 and J usage is TRBJ2-1; the D gene is possibly TRBD2 (5 bases). The sequence came from a woman in her forties with glioma. The CDR3 sequence: CASSDRASGEQFF. DNA of the CDR3: TGTGCCAGCAGTGACCGGGCCTCGGGGGAGCAGTTCTTC.